One sample yielded the 27 T cell receptor beta chains listed below, sequenced in a study of T cell repertoires in cytomegalovirus infection. TCRdb itself ran the reads through MiXCR, one entry per CDR3 protein. The sample includes more than 65,000 distinct CDR3 sequences, 45% to 50% of them seen just once. Their target antigens are unknown. The sequenced sample was CD8+ T cells from cultured PBMCs, obtained from culture after CMV antigen stimulation. The receptors come from a human donor in good health (CMV status not recorded). Some clones in this sample may be carry-over from other donors' samples.

Worth noting for this clonotype: A read error is likely, as this CDR3 ends without the conserved phenylalanine or tryptophan. This chain connects TRBV19 to TRBJ2-7, with TRBD2 identical over 9 bases. The CDR3 is made up of 14 amino acids. From germline, CDR1 is LNHDA and CDR2 SQIVND (reference sequence). CDR3 region: CACSIAGVSYEQYC. DNA of the CDR3: TGTGCCTGTAGTATAGCGGGAGTATCCTACGAGCAGTACTGC.

This rearrangement joins TRBV27 to TRBJ2-1, with TRBD2 as a possible D gene (5 bases). The CDR3 runs 16 residues. V lost 1 base and J 6 bases, leaving 16 bases between the germline ends. Germline V gives CDR1 MNHEY, CDR2 SMNVEV (reference sequence). The CDR3 DNA reads as TGTGCCAGCAGTTTATATCCCCTTCTAGCTGTCAATGAGCAGTTCTTC. It specifies CASSLYPLLAVNEQFF.

This clonotype was seen ten or more times. The gene calls are TRBV7-2 and TRBJ2-2; 11 bases align to TRBD2. V trimming: 3 bases; J trimming: 6 bases; junction bases outside the gene matches: 3. This CDR3 is 15 amino acids long. CDR1 SGHTA and CDR2 FQGNSA come from the germline V gene. The chain's CDR3 is CASSFTSGGPGELFF. The DNA for the CDR3 is TGTGCCAGCAGCTTCACTAGCGGGGGACCCGGGGAGCTGTTTTTT.

This sequence joins TRBV20-1 and TRBJ2-3; tentative D call: TRBD2 (7 bases). Germline values: CDR1 DFQATT, CDR2 SNEGSKA (reference sequence). The CDR3 is 17 amino acids. V was cut by 1 base and J by 3 bases, with 20 bases left in between. The CDR3 sequence: CSARVGGPVSRTDTQYF. The CDR3 DNA sequence: TGCAGTGCTAGAGTCGGGGGGCCCGTCTCTAGGACAGATACGCAGTATTTT.

This clonotype has more than one count but fewer than ten. The V and J genes are TRBV4-1 and TRBJ2-3; 10 bases map to TRBD2. This CDR3 contains 14 residues. The V segment lost 2 bases and the J segment 13 bases; nucleotides outside the gene matches: 9. Germline V gives CDR1 MGHRA, CDR2 YSYEKL. CDR3 sequence: CASSQPRTSGKKYF. The DNA for the CDR3 is TGCGCCAGCAGCCAACCTCGGACTAGCGGCAAGAAGTATTTT.

There are many counts of this clonotype. The chain has TRBV7-2 and TRBJ1-5; 9 nucleotides line up with TRBD1. Trimming at V came to 7 bases and at J to 3 bases, leaving 4 bases not matched to a gene. CDR3 size: 14 residues. Looked up from germline, CDR1 is SGHTA and CDR2 is FQGNSA. The CDR3 nucleotides read TGTGCCAGCAACGGGGACAGGGCCAATCAGCCCCAGCATTTT. This gives the protein CASNGDRANQPQHF.

In its sample, this clonotype was seen many times. This CDR3 is CASSLGRDTQYF. The CDR3 nucleotides read TGTGCCAGCAGCCTAGGACGAGATACGCAGTATTTT. This chain connects TRBV7-8 to TRBJ2-3; no clear D. Trimming stripped 5 bases from V and 5 bases from J, with 8 bases between. Looked up from germline, CDR1 is SGHVS and CDR2 is FQNEAQ. The CDR3 has 12 residues.

The chain uses TRBV7-9 and TRBJ2-4, with unresolved D. Trimming shortened V by 5 bases and J by 9 bases, and 11 bases separated the two germline ends. Germline V lookup: CDR1 SEHNR, CDR2 FQNEAQ (reference sequence). This CDR3 region has 12 residues. The CDR3 region has the DNA TGTGCCAGCAGCCCCCCCGGAAGCATTCAGTACTTC. Encoded protein: CASSPPGSIQYF. Full variable domain (remainder filled in from reference TRBV7-9 and TRBJ2-4): DTGVSQNPRHKITKRGQNVTFRCDPISEHNRLYWYRQTLGQGPEFLTYFQNEAQLEKSRLLSDRFSAERPKGSFSTLEIQRTEQGDSAMYLCASSPPGSIQYFGAGTRLSVL.

The chain links TRBV7-3 to TRBJ2-1, with 7 bases identical to TRBD2. CDR1 SGHTA and CDR2 FQGTGA come from the germline V gene. The CDR3 runs 13 residues. The J segment lost 10 bases and the V segment lost 5 bases, leaving 8 bases of the junction unmatched. The CDR3: CASSPDMGGEQFF. For the CDR3, the DNA is TGTGCCAGCAGCCCAGATATGGGAGGGGAGCAGTTCTTC.

The rearrangement links TRBV10-3 to TRBJ2-7; TRBD1 or TRBD2 may be the D gene (5 bases each). This CDR3 spans 15 amino acids. The germline V gene encodes CDR1 ENHRY and CDR2 SYGVKD. Trimming took off 3 bases at V and 4 bases at J, with 16 bases between the two ends. CDR3 DNA: TGTGCCATCAGTGACCGTTCCGGGACGGGATACGAGCAGTACTTC. Residues: CAISDRSGTGYEQYF.

The gene calls are TRBV7-8 and TRBJ2-7; unclear D gene. Deletions cut 4 bases from V and 6 bases from J, with 10 bases between. CDR1 and CDR2 from the germline V gene are SGHVS and FQNEAQ. This CDR3 has 12 residues. The CDR3 bases are TGTGCCAGCAGCTACTACAACGCCGAGCAGTACTTC. It encodes CASSYYNAEQYF. Full variable domain (remainder filled in from reference TRBV7-8 and TRBJ2-7): GAGVSQSPRYKVAKRGQDVALRCDPISGHVSLFWYQQALGQGPEFLTYFQNEAQLDKSGLPSDRFFAERPEGSVSTLKIQRTQQEDSAVYLCASSYYNAEQYFGPGTRLTVT.

This clonotype was picked up a small number of times. The rearrangement joins TRBV7-9 to TRBJ1-2; TRBD1 is a possible D gene (6 bases). The CDR3 consists of 18 residues. CDR1 is SEHNR and CDR2 is FQNEAQ in the germline V gene (reference sequence). V was clipped by 1 base and J by 2 bases, with 20 bases between them. The CDR3 sequence: CASSLDTNWRDNNYGYTF. The CDR3 DNA sequence: TGTGCCAGCAGCTTAGATACGAATTGGAGGGACAACAACTATGGCTACACCTTC.

This clonotype came up a few times. The rearrangement joins TRBV2 to TRBJ1-3; 9 bases map to TRBD1. The length of the CDR3 is 16 residues. The V and J ends lost 6 bases and 0 bases, in that order; junction bases with no gene match: 6. CDR1 and CDR2 (germline): SNHLY, FYNNEI. CDR3 amino acids: CASSDGTGTSGNTIYF. DNA of the CDR3: TGTGCCAGCAGCGACGGGACAGGGACCTCTGGAAACACCATATATTTT.

The table lists this clonotype with a few counts. The chain is built from TRBV6-1 and TRBJ1-5; no reliable D call. Germline values: CDR1 MNHNS, CDR2 SASEGT. V lost 8 bases, J lost 0 bases, and 11 bases lay in between. The CDR3 spans 14 residues. The chain's CDR3 is CASLQDFSNQPQHF. As DNA, the CDR3 is TGTGCCAGCCTTCAGGATTTTAGCAATCAGCCCCAGCATTTT.

The J gene is TRBJ1-2, the V gene TRBV7-6; TRBD1 matches at 7 bases. Germline V gene lookup returns CDR1 SGHVS and CDR2 FNYEAQ. V trimming: 1 base; J trimming: 4 bases; junction bases outside the gene matches: 9. There are 16 residues in the CDR3. The CDR3 is CASSLGYRQGGYGYTF. The CDR3, as DNA: TGTGCCAGCAGCTTAGGATACAGACAGGGAGGCTATGGCTACACCTTC.

This clonotype showed up just a few times. The chain carries TRBV11-3 and TRBJ2-1; 8 nucleotides match TRBD2. The germline gives CDR1 SGHNT, CDR2 YENEEA. V shed 8 bases, J shed 5 bases, and the junction held 2 bases outside the gene matches. The CDR3 has 12 amino acids. CDR3 bases: TGTGCCAGCCGGGAGGGAGACAATGAGCAGTTCTTC. Its translation is CASREGDNEQFF.

V is TRBV12-3 or TRBV12-4 and J is TRBJ1-2; 9 bases are shared with TRBD1. The V gene end was trimmed by 7 bases and the J gene end by 8 bases; junction bases not matched to a gene: 5. The CDR3 covers 12 residues. The CDR3 loop is CASKQGAQGYTF. Written as DNA, the CDR3 is TGTGCCAGCAAACAGGGGGCGCAGGGCTACACCTTC.

This clonotype has just a few counts. The rearrangement joins TRBV7-6 to TRBJ1-4; a possible D gene is TRBD1 (5 bases). The CDR3 runs 14 residues. In germline, CDR1 is SGHVS, CDR2 FNYEAQ. V lost 4 bases to trimming and J lost 7 bases, with 13 bases between them. The chain's CDR3 is CASSWPGASEKLFF. The CDR3 nucleotides are TGTGCCAGCAGCTGGCCTGGGGCCTCTGAAAAACTGTTTTTT.

The chain employs TRBV27 and TRBJ2-1; 8 bases agree with TRBD1. Germline loops: CDR1 MNHEY, CDR2 SMNVEV (reference sequence). The CDR3 has 14 amino acids. Trimming removed 5 bases from V and 0 bases from J; junction bases left unmatched: 0. CDR3 in amino acids: CASSGQGSYNEQFF. The CDR3, as DNA: TGTGCCAGCAGTGGACAGGGCTCCTACAATGAGCAGTTCTTC.

This clonotype appeared many times. V and J are TRBV7-3 and TRBJ2-1; the D gene is possibly TRBD1 (6 bases). CDR3 size: 13 residues. With 4 bases removed from V and 6 bases from J, the gap between germline ends came to 10 bases. Germline-derived CDR1 and CDR2 are SGHTA and FQGTGA. The CDR3, as DNA: TGTGCCAGCAGCTCGGACAGTTTCAATGAGCAGTTCTTC. This gives the protein CASSSDSFNEQFF.

This clonotype was seen only a few times. One end of the junction fails to match germline, which may point to a read error. The V gene is TRBV28, the J gene TRBJ1-4; possible D gene TRBD1, 6 bases. From germline, CDR1 is MDHEN and CDR2 SYDVKM. The CDR3 covers 14 residues. The CDR3 loop is CASTPTGTSEKLFF. CDR3 DNA sequence: TGTGCCAGCACCCCCACAGGGACTAGTGAAAAACTGTTTTTT.

The chain joins TRBV6-1 to TRBJ2-7; possible D gene TRBD1, 5 bases. V lost 0 bases, J lost 5 bases, and 11 bases lay in between. CDR1 and CDR2 from the germline V gene are MNHNS and SASEGT. This CDR3 contains 14 residues. The CDR3 DNA reads TGTGCCAGCAGTGAAGCGCTCGACAGCAACGAGCAGTACTTC. It translates to CASSEALDSNEQYF.

This chain connects TRBV7-7 to TRBJ2-5, with 13 bases identical to TRBD2. CDR3 length: 16 residues. V shed 5 bases, J shed 1 base, and the junction held 4 bases outside the gene matches. Germline loops: CDR1 SSHAT, CDR2 FNYEAQ (reference sequence). The CDR3 DNA sequence: TGTGCCAGCAGCCAGGGACTAGCGGGGCTCCAAGAGACCCAGTACTTC. Its translation is CASSQGLAGLQETQYF. Full variable domain (outside the CDR3, taken from reference TRBV7-7 and TRBJ2-5): GAGVSQSPRYKVTKRGQDVTLRCDPISSHATLYWYQQALGQGPEFLTYFNYEAQPDKSGLPSDRFSAERPEGSISTLTIQRTEQRDSAMYRCASSQGLAGLQETQYFGPGTRLLVL.

The chain uses TRBV29-1 and TRBJ2-7; possible D gene TRBD2, 5 bases. This CDR3 comprises 12 residues. The V end was cut by 5 bases, the J end by 4 bases, with 12 bases between. Germline V gene lookup returns CDR1 SQVTM and CDR2 ANQGSEA. This CDR3 reads CSVKTGSYEQYF. The CDR3 DNA follows: TGCAGCGTTAAAACGGGGAGTTACGAGCAGTACTTC.

This clonotype was seen a single time. This chain uses TRBV6-2 or TRBV6-3 with TRBJ1-2; D gene uncertain. The V and J ends lost 4 bases and 5 bases respectively, with 14 bases between them. Germline V CDR1 and CDR2: MNHEY, SVGEGT. The CDR3 runs 14 residues. CDR3 coding DNA: TGTGCCAGCAGTTCTACGGTTCCGCGGTATGGCTACACCTTC. Protein product: CASSSTVPRYGYTF.

A few counts support this clonotype. This chain uses TRBV7-8 with TRBJ2-7; possibly TRBD1 or TRBD2 for D (5 bases each). The CDR3 consists of 16 residues. CDR1 is SGHVS and CDR2 is FQNEAQ in the germline V gene. Trimming took 5 bases from V and 2 from J, leaving 19 bases between them. This CDR3 reads CASSDHRRDGAYEQYF. The CDR3 DNA reads TGTGCCAGCAGCGACCACCGCCGGGACGGGGCCTACGAGCAGTACTTC.

The chain has TRBV19 and TRBJ1-5; no clear D. CDR3 length equals 15 residues. CDR1 and CDR2 from the germline V gene are LNHDA and SQIVND (reference sequence). V was pared by 2 bases and J by 0 bases, with 8 bases between. The CDR3 DNA reads as TGTGCCAGTAGTATATACGGGTATAGCAATCAGCCCCAGCATTTT. This encodes CASSIYGYSNQPQHF.